The next 6 T cell receptor beta chains were all read from a single sample in a study of OX40 agonist ivuxolimab in advanced cancers. Profiled with immunoSEQ multiplex PCR; TCRdb holds only in-frame clones, not every one. The data show roughly 58,000 clones, 85% seen once. The source material was CD4+ or CD8+ T cells sorted from blood, sampled in a trial of the OX40 agonist ivuxolimab. These receptors all come from an adult with an advanced solid tumor such as melanoma, head and neck, liver or kidney cancer.

The gene calls are TRBV5-6 and TRBJ2-7; 10 nucleotides agree with TRBD2. The CDR3 sequence is 16 residues long. Germline lookup yields CDR1 SGHDT and CDR2 YYEEEE. V lost 0 bases to trimming and J lost 2 bases; unmatched junction nucleotides: 5. CDR3 nucleotide sequence: TGTGCCAGCAGCTTGGAAAGCGGGGGGGTCACCTACGAGCAGTACTTC. Its protein product is CASSLESGGVTYEQYF.

The rearrangement uses TRBV28 and TRBJ2-7, with D perhaps being TRBD1 or TRBD2 (5 bases each). The CDR3 length is 13 residues. Germline CDR1 reads MDHEN; CDR2 reads SYDVKM. V gave up 7 bases and J gave up 3 bases, with 13 bases separating them. DNA of the CDR3: TGTGCCAGCACACCAGGGAGCCTCTACGAGCAGTACTTC. Protein product: CASTPGSLYEQYF.

This clone was seen a single time. This chain joins TRBV18 and TRBJ1-3; no clear D. The CDR3 covers 15 residues. In germline, CDR1 is KGHSH, CDR2 LQKENI. Trimming removed 3 bases at V and 4 bases at J, with 13 bases between. CDR3 DNA: TGTGCCAGCTCACCGGTCGGGCTGGCCGGAAACACCATATATTTT. It specifies CASSPVGLAGNTIYF.

The chain employs TRBV19 and TRBJ2-6; 10 positions agree with TRBD1. The CDR3 is made up of 16 amino acids. Germline CDR1 reads LNHDA; CDR2 reads SQIVND (reference sequence). The trim removed 5 bases at V and 4 bases at J, leaving 5 bases unmatched. The CDR3 region is CASSGTGVAGANVLTF. The CDR3, as DNA: TGTGCCAGTAGTGGGACAGGGGTCGCGGGGGCCAACGTCCTGACTTTC.

DNA for the CDR3: TGTGCCAGCAGTGAATGGGGGGCAGGGGGCGACTATGGCTACACCTTC. It encodes CASSEWGAGGDYGYTF. The rearrangement links TRBV6-1 to TRBJ1-2; 8 bases fit TRBD1. Germline V CDR1 and CDR2: MNHNS, SASEGT. Losses at the gene ends were 2 bases for V and 3 bases for J; bases not matched to a gene: 8. The CDR3 is made up of 16 amino acids.

V is TRBV18 and J is TRBJ2-3; 8 nucleotides agree with TRBD2. With 6 bases clipped from V and 0 bases from J, the junction kept 17 bases outside the gene matches. The germline CDR1 and CDR2 sequences are KGHSH and LQKENI. The CDR3 extends over 19 amino acids. CDR3 loop: CASSPRVIAGRSSTDTQYF. The CDR3 nucleotides are TGTGCCAGCTCTCCCCGGGTGATAGCGGGGCGATCTAGCACAGATACGCAGTATTTT.